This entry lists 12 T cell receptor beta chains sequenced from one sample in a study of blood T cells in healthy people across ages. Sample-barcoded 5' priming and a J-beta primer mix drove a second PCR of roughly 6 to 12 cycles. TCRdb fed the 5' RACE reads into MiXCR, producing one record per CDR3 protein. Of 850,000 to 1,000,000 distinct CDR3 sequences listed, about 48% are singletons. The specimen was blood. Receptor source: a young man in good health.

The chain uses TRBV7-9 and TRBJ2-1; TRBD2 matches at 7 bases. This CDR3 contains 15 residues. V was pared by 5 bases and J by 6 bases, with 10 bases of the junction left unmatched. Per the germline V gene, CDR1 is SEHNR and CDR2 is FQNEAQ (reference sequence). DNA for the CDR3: TGTGCCAGCAGCCCGAAAGCGGGGAGGCTCAATGAGCAGTTCTTC. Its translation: CASSPKAGRLNEQFF.

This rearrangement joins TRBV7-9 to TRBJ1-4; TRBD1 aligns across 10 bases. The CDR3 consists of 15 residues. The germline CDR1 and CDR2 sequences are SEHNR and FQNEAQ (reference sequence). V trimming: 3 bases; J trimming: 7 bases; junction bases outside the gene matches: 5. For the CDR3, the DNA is TGTGCCAGCAGCTTCAGGGACAGGGGTGGTGAAAAACTGTTTTTT. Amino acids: CASSFRDRGGEKLFF.

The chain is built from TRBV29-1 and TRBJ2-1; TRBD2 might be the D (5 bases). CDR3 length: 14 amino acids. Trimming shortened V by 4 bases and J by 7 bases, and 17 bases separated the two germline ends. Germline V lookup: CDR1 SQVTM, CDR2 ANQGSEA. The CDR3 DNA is TGCAGCGTTGTAGAGGTAGATCGGGGAAATGAGCAGTTCTTC. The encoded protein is CSVVEVDRGNEQFF.

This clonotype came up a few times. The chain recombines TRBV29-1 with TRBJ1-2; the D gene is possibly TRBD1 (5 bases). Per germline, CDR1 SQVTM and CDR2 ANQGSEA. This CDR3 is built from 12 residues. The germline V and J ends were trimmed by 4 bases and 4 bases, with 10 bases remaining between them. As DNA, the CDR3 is TGCAGCGTTGCTGGGGGTCTCTATGGCTACACCTTC. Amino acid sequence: CSVAGGLYGYTF. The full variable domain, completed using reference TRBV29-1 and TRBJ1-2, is SAVISQKPSRDICQRGTSLTIQCQVDSQVTMMFWYRQQPGQSLTLIATANQGSEATYESGFVIDKFPISRPNLTFSTLTVSNMSPEDSSIYLCSVAGGLYGYTFGSGTRLTVV.

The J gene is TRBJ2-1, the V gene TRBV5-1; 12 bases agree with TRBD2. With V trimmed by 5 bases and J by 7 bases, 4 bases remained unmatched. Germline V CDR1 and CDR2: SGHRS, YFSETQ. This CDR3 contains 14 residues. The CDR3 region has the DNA TGCGCCAGCAGGATGACTAGCGGGGGAAATGAGCAGTTCTTC. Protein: CASRMTSGGNEQFF.

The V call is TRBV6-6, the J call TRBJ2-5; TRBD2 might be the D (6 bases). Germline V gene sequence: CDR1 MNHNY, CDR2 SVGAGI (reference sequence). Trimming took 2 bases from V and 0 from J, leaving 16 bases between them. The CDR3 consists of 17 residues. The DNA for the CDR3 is TGTGCCAGCAGTTACCTCGGGCTGGTAGCGGACCAAGAGACCCAGTACTTC. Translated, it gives CASSYLGLVADQETQYF.

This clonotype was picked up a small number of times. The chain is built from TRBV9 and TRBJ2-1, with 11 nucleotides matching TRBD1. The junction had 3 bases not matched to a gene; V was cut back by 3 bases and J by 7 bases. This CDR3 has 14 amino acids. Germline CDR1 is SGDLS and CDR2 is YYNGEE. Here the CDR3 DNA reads TGTGCCAGCAGCGCAGGGGACAGGGGGAATGAGCAGTTCTTC. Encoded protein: CASSAGDRGNEQFF.

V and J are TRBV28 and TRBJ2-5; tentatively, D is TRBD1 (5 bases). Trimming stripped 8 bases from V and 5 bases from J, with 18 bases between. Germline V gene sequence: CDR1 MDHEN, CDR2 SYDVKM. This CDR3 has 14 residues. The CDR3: CASHTAAPGETQYF. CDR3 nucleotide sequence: TGTGCCAGCCACACCGCTGCACCAGGGGAGACCCAGTACTTC.

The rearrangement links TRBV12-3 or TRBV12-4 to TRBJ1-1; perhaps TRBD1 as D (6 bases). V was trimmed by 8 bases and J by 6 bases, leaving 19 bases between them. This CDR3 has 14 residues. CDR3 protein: CASLPGRGQAEAFF. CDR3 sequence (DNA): TGTGCCAGCCTCCCCGGCCGGGGGCAGGCTGAAGCTTTCTTT.

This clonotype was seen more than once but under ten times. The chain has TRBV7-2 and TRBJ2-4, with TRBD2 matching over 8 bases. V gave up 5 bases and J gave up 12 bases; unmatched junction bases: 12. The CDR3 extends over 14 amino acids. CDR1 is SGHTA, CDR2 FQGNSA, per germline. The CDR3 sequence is CASSPSLVAGTQYF. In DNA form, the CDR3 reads TGTGCCAGCAGCCCCTCCCTTGTAGCGGGGACTCAGTACTTC.

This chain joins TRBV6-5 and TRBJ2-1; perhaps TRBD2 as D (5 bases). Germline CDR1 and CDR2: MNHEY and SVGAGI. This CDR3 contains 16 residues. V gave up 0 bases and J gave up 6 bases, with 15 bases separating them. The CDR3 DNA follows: TGTGCCAGCAGTTACTCCGGCCTAGCCGGATCCAATGAGCAGTTCTTC. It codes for CASSYSGLAGSNEQFF.

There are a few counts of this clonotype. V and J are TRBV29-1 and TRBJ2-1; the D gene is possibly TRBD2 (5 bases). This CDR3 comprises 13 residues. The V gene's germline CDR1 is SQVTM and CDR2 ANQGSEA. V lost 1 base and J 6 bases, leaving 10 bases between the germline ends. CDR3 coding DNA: TGCAGCGTTGAAGGGACTCGACGCAATGAGCAGTTCTTC. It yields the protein CSVEGTRRNEQFF.